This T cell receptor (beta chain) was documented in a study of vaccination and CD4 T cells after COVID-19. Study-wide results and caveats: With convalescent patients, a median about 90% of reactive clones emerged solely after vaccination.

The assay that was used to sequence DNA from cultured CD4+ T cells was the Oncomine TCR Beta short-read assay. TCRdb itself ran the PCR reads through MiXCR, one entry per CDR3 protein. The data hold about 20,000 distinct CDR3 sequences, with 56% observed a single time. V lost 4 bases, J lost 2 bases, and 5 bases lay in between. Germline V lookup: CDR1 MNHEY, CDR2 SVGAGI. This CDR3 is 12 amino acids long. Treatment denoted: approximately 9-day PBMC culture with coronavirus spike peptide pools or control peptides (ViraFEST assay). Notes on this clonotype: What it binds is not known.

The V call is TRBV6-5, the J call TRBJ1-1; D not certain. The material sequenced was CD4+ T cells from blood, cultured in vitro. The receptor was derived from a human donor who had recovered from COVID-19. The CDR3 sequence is CASSSVNTEAFF. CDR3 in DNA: TGTGCCAGCAGTTCCGTTAACACTGAAGCTTTCTTT.